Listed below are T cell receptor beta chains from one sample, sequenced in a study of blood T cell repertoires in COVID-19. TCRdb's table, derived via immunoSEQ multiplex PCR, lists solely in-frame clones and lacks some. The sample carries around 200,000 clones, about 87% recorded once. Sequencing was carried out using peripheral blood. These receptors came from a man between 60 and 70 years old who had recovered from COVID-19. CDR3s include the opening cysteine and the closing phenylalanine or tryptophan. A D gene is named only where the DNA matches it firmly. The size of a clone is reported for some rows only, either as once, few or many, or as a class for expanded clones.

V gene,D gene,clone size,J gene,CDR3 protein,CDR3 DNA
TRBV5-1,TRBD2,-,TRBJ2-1,CASSRSGSLSSDEQFF,TGCGCCAGCAGCAGGAGCGGGAGTTTGAGCTCCGATGAGCAGTTCTTC
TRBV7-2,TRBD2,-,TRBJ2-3,CASGTSGGADTQYF,TGTGCCAGCGGGACTAGCGGGGGGGCAGATACGCAGTATTTT
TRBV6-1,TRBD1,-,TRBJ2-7,CASSEATGVEQYF,TGTGCCAGCAGTGAAGCAACAGGGGTCGAGCAGTACTTC
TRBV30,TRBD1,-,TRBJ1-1,CAWADRGRTEAFF,TGTGCCTGGGCAGACAGGGGTAGGACTGAAGCTTTCTTT
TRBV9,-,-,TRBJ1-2,CASSATSGLGYTF,TGTGCCAGCAGCGCGACCTCAGGGTTGGGCTACACCTTC
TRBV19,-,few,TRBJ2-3,CASTDGGALDSTDTQYF,TGTGCCAGTACCGATGGGGGGGCTCTAGACAGCACAGATACGCAGTATTTT
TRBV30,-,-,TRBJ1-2,CAGQGYGYTF,TGTGCCGGCCAGGGGTATGGCTACACCTTC
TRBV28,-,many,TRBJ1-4,CASSLVAVLNEKLFF,TGTGCCAGCAGTTTAGTGGCGGTCCTTAATGAAAAACTGTTTTTT
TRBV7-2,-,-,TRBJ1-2,CASSLEGRNPYTF,TGTGCCAGCAGCCTAGAGGGGCGAAACCCCTACACCTTC
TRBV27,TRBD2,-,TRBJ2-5,CASSLAGGQETQYF,TGTGCCAGCAGTTTAGCGGGAGGGCAAGAGACCCAGTACTTC
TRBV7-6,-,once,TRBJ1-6,CASSLGQGSTSPLHF,TGTGCCAGCAGCTTGGGCCAGGGGTCCACGTCACCCCTCCACTTT
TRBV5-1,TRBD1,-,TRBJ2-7,CASSFTGGRNEQYF,TGCGCCAGCAGTTTTACAGGGGGCCGCAACGAGCAGTACTTC
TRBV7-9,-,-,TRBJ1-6,CASSLALTDATGSPLHF,TGTGCCAGCAGCTTAGCGTTAACGGATGCGACGGGTTCACCCCTCCACTTT
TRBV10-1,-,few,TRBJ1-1,CASSESRTDTEAFF,TGCGCCAGCAGTGAGTCCCGGACAGACACTGAAGCTTTCTTT
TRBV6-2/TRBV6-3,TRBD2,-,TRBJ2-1,CASSQGAGGYHEQFF,TGTGCCAGCAGTCAAGGAGCGGGGGGTTACCATGAGCAGTTCTTC
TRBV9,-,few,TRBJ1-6,CASSVAAGRNSPLHF,TGTGCCAGCAGCGTAGCGGCAGGGCGGAATTCACCCCTCCACTTT
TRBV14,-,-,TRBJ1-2,CASSQDRGILRTF,TGTGCCAGCAGCCAAGATAGGGGCATTCTGAGGACCTTC
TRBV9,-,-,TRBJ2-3,CASSATADTQYF,TGTGCCAGCAGCGCGACTGCAGATACGCAGTATTTT
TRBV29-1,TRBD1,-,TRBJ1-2,CSVAGQGYGYTF,TGCAGCGTGGCTGGACAGGGGTATGGCTACACCTTC